Shown below are 29 T cell receptor beta chains from a single sample sequenced in a study of CD8 T cells in Susac syndrome. An amount of RNA that ranged from roughly 0.45 to 1 ug was reverse transcribed with random hexamers. TCRdb ran MiXCR on the immunoSEQ multiplex PCR reads and lists one entry per CDR3 protein. The sample lists 150,000 to 180,000 distinct CDR3 sequences; roughly 95% were seen once. The sample comprised CD4+ T cells from PBMCs. These TCRs come from a human donor with Susac syndrome.

The chain carries TRBV29-1 and TRBJ2-5, with unresolved D. V gave up 4 bases and J gave up 0 bases, with 6 bases separating them. The CDR3 covers 12 residues. Looked up from germline, CDR1 is SQVTM and CDR2 is ANQGSEA. DNA of the CDR3: TGCAGCGTTGTCGTACACCAAGAGACCCAGTACTTC. Translation: CSVVVHQETQYF.

The chain links TRBV9 to TRBJ2-7; D gene unclear. The CDR3 is 15 amino acids. Trimming stripped 4 bases from V and 0 bases from J, with 14 bases between. In germline, CDR1 is SGDLS, CDR2 YYNGEE. The CDR3 here is CASSPAADASYEQYF. The DNA for the CDR3 is TGTGCCAGCAGCCCGGCCGCCGACGCCTCCTACGAGCAGTACTTC.

This clonotype was observed a single time. The rearrangement links TRBV5-1 to TRBJ2-3, with D uncertain. Trimming took off 0 bases at V and 0 bases at J, with 8 bases between the two ends. The CDR3 is made up of 15 amino acids. Germline V gives CDR1 SGHRS, CDR2 YFSETQ. CDR3 DNA sequence: TGCGCCAGCAGCTTGGAACAGTCCAGCACAGATACGCAGTATTTT. This codes for CASSLEQSSTDTQYF.

V and J are TRBV11-2 and TRBJ1-2; D unresolved. V gave up 5 bases and J gave up 1 base, with 14 bases separating them. The germline V gene encodes CDR1 SGHAT and CDR2 FQNNGV. The CDR3 extends over 15 amino acids. In nucleotides, the CDR3 is TGTGCCAGCAGCACCCCCTTTAGGGATAACTATGGCTACACCTTC. Residues: CASSTPFRDNYGYTF.

This clonotype was observed once. CDR3 sequence reads: CASRTDGANVLTF. CDR3 in DNA: TGTGCCAGCAGGACGGATGGGGCCAACGTCCTGACTTTC. The rearrangement uses TRBV7-9 and TRBJ2-6; no clear D gene. In germline, CDR1 is SEHNR, CDR2 FQNEAQ (reference sequence). V lost 6 bases, J lost 3 bases, and 6 bases lay in between. CDR3 length equals 13 residues.

This chain uses TRBV29-1 with TRBJ2-3; perhaps TRBD2 as D (6 bases). The CDR3 has 13 amino acids. The V gene lost 7 bases and the J gene lost 0 bases, with 11 bases spanning the gap. Germline V gene data show CDR1 as SQVTM and CDR2 as ANQGSEA. CDR3 DNA: TGCAGCGGGCTAGCGACTAGCACAGATACGCAGTATTTT. This gives the protein CSGLATSTDTQYF.

This clonotype was counted once. This chain uses TRBV7-8 with TRBJ1-2, with D possibly matching TRBD1 (6 bases). The germline V and J ends were trimmed by 7 bases and 5 bases, with 14 bases remaining between them. Germline V gene lookup returns CDR1 SGHVS and CDR2 FQNEAQ. The length of the CDR3 is 13 residues. The CDR3: CASNQQGPYGYTF. Here the CDR3 DNA reads TGTGCCAGCAACCAACAGGGTCCTTATGGCTACACCTTC.

V gene TRBV27 combines with J gene TRBJ2-5; TRBD2 might be the D (5 bases). The V end lost 5 bases, the J end lost 0 bases, and 10 bases lay between the germline ends. The CDR3 runs to 14 residues. Germline V gene sequence: CDR1 MNHEY, CDR2 SMNVEV (reference sequence). DNA for the CDR3: TGTGCCAGCAGTAATAGCGCGAACCAAGAGACCCAGTACTTC. Its protein is CASSNSANQETQYF.

The chain has TRBV6-5 and TRBJ2-6; a weak D match, TRBD1 (6 bases). V lost 3 bases to trimming and J lost 2 bases, with 14 bases between them. The CDR3 is 17 amino acids. The germline gives CDR1 MNHEY, CDR2 SVGAGI. This CDR3 is CASSYHNTGTGANVLTF. In DNA, the CDR3 is TGTGCCAGCAGTTATCACAACACAGGGACTGGGGCCAACGTCCTGACTTTC.

This rearrangement joins TRBV25-1 to TRBJ2-1; D is tentatively TRBD1 or TRBD2 (5 bases each). The germline CDR1 and CDR2 sequences are MGHDK and SYGVNS. V lost 5 bases, J lost 7 bases, and 12 bases lay in between. The CDR3 sequence is 13 residues long. This CDR3 is CASSPSGRNEQFF. The CDR3 DNA follows: TGTGCCAGCAGTCCATCGGGGCGGAATGAGCAGTTCTTC.

V gene TRBV3-1 combines with J gene TRBJ1-1; D unclear. With 4 bases removed from V and 10 bases from J, the gap between germline ends came to 16 bases. This CDR3 region has 13 residues. The germline gives CDR1 LGHDT, CDR2 YNNKEL (reference sequence). The CDR3 here is CASSLGKDIGAFF. Here the CDR3 DNA reads TGTGCCAGCAGCCTAGGAAAAGACATCGGAGCTTTCTTT.

The chain joins TRBV2 to TRBJ1-3; D uncertain. V lost 8 bases and J 1 base, leaving 12 bases between the germline ends. Per germline, CDR1 SNHLY and CDR2 FYNNEI. CDR3 length: 14 amino acids. CDR3 nucleotide sequence: TGTGCCAGCGCCCTGGAAGATTCTGGAAACACCATATATTTT. Translated: CASALEDSGNTIYF.

The chain couples TRBV2 to TRBJ1-2; TRBD1 matches at 8 bases. Losses at the gene ends were 3 bases for V and 1 base for J; bases not matched to a gene: 4. The CDR3 runs 15 residues. Germline loops: CDR1 SNHLY, CDR2 FYNNEI. The chain's CDR3 is CASSEGDRFNYGYTF. The CDR3 DNA reads TGTGCCAGCAGTGAGGGGGACAGGTTTAACTATGGCTACACCTTC.

The V gene is TRBV20-1, the J gene TRBJ1-2, with a weak D call TRBD1 (6 bases). This CDR3 is 15 amino acids long. CDR1 is DFQATT, CDR2 SNEGSKA, per germline (reference sequence). Trimming left V 0 bases short and J 5 bases short, with 16 bases between. DNA of the CDR3: TGCAGTGCTAGAGATCCGAACAGGGAATTGTATGGCTACACCTTC. Translated, it gives CSARDPNRELYGYTF.

The V and J genes are TRBV20-1 and TRBJ1-1, with 7 bases lining up with TRBD1. Germline lookup yields CDR1 DFQATT and CDR2 SNEGSKA (reference sequence). V lost 5 bases, J lost 1 base, and 10 bases stayed unmatched. This CDR3 has 15 amino acids. As DNA, the CDR3 is TGCAGTGCTCCTCGACAGGGACAGTGGAACACTGAAGCTTTCTTT. Protein sequence: CSAPRQGQWNTEAFF.

The chain is built from TRBV20-1 and TRBJ2-7; 9 nucleotides line up with TRBD1. V lost 3 bases and J lost 2; bases outside the gene matches: 8. The CDR3 sequence is 15 residues long. CDR1 and CDR2 from the germline V gene are DFQATT and SNEGSKA (reference sequence). CDR3 residues: CSASSMGQGTYEQYF. CDR3 DNA: TGCAGTGCTAGCAGTATGGGACAGGGAACCTACGAGCAGTACTTC.

The chain is built from TRBV20-1 and TRBJ2-4; no clear D. The V gene's germline CDR1 is DFQATT and CDR2 SNEGSKA (reference sequence). The CDR3 covers 13 residues. V lost 3 bases, J lost 0 bases, and 6 bases lay in between. DNA of the CDR3: TGCAGTGCTAGGTCTCAAGCCAAAAACATTCAGTACTTC. Encoded protein: CSARSQAKNIQYF.

The chain employs TRBV5-1 and TRBJ2-5, with D hard to call. The CDR3 runs 15 residues. The V gene's germline CDR1 is SGHRS and CDR2 YFSETQ. With 2 bases removed from V and 0 bases from J, the gap between germline ends came to 11 bases. The CDR3, as DNA: TGCGCCAGCAGCTTCGGGCGGCTGTACCAAGAGACCCAGTACTTC. Its translation is CASSFGRLYQETQYF.

In DNA, the CDR3 is TGTGCCAGCAGCGTAGTCACTGGCGGCTATGGCTACACCTTC. As protein: CASSVVTGGYGYTF. This sequence joins TRBV9 and TRBJ1-2; no clear D. Germline V gene lookup returns CDR1 SGDLS and CDR2 YYNGEE. The CDR3 is 14 residues long. Trimming shortened V by 0 bases and J by 4 bases, and 10 bases separated the two germline ends.

The chain joins TRBV5-1 to TRBJ1-1; D not certain. Trimming removed 4 bases from V and 2 bases from J, with 15 bases in between. The CDR3 has 15 amino acids. The germline gives CDR1 SGHRS, CDR2 YFSETQ. This CDR3 reads CASSPGPEANTEAFF. In nucleotides, the CDR3 is TGCGCCAGCAGCCCCGGACCGGAGGCCAACACTGAAGCTTTCTTT.

V usage is TRBV7-9 and J usage is TRBJ2-7; TRBD1 is a possible D gene (6 bases). The CDR3 is made up of 12 amino acids. V lost 5 bases and J lost 6, with 11 bases in between. Germline CDR1 is SEHNR and CDR2 is FQNEAQ (reference sequence). The DNA of the CDR3 is TGTGCCAGCAGCCTTCGGACAGTCGAGCAGTACTTC. Translated, it gives CASSLRTVEQYF.

V and J are TRBV3-1 and TRBJ1-5; unclear D gene. Looked up from germline, CDR1 is LGHDT and CDR2 is YNNKEL (reference sequence). The germline V and J ends were trimmed by 4 bases and 3 bases, with 7 bases remaining between them. This CDR3 region has 13 residues. The CDR3 is CASSPTSNQPQHF. CDR3 in DNA: TGTGCCAGCAGCCCCACCTCCAATCAGCCCCAGCATTTT.

The chain joins TRBV28 to TRBJ1-2; D ambiguous. Trimming took 6 bases from V and 0 from J, leaving 8 bases between them. The CDR3 consists of 13 residues. CDR1 is MDHEN and CDR2 is SYDVKM in the germline V gene. CDR3 sequence reads: CASRKTANYGYTF. CDR3 nucleotide sequence: TGTGCCAGCAGAAAGACGGCTAACTATGGCTACACCTTC.

The V gene is TRBV12-3 or TRBV12-4, the J gene TRBJ1-1; TRBD1 is a possible D gene (6 bases). Trimming took off 3 bases at V and 4 bases at J, with 12 bases between the two ends. The CDR3 length is 14 residues. CDR3 sequence (DNA): TGTGCCAGCAGTTTTGGGGGGCCTAGCACTGAAGCTTTCTTT. It encodes CASSFGGPSTEAFF.

The chain uses TRBV29-1 and TRBJ1-1; D not resolved. The V gene lost 8 bases and the J gene lost 1 base, with 8 bases spanning the gap. The germline V gene has CDR1 SQVTM and CDR2 ANQGSEA. CDR3 length: 11 amino acids. CDR3 DNA: TGCAGCTCCTACACGAACACTGAAGCTTTCTTT. It encodes CSSYTNTEAFF.

The gene calls are TRBV7-9 and TRBJ2-5; D unclear. CDR3 length: 15 amino acids. V was shortened by 5 bases and J by 2 bases, with 15 bases between the two germline ends. Germline V gene lookup returns CDR1 SEHNR and CDR2 FQNEAQ (reference sequence). CDR3 DNA: TGTGCCAGCAGCAAGAACTTAAACGGACAAGAGACCCAGTACTTC. Its protein product is CASSKNLNGQETQYF.

V is TRBV3-1 and J is TRBJ1-6, with D possibly being TRBD1 (5 bases). CDR1 is LGHDT, CDR2 YNNKEL, per germline (reference sequence). V was cut by 1 base and J by 9 bases, with 7 bases left in between. The CDR3 sequence is 13 residues long. As DNA, the CDR3 is TGTGCCAGCAGCCAAGGGGGGAGTTCACCCCTCCACTTT. This codes for CASSQGGSSPLHF.

V usage is TRBV9 and J usage is TRBJ1-2; TRBD1 matches at 12 bases. The V gene's germline CDR1 is SGDLS and CDR2 YYNGEE. The length of the CDR3 is 15 residues. J was trimmed by 7 bases and V by 1 base; bases with no gene match: 5. The CDR3 DNA reads as TGTGCCAGCAGCGTACCCGGGACAGGGGGCGGTGGCTACACCTTC. Amino acid sequence: CASSVPGTGGGGYTF.

In DNA form, the CDR3 reads TGTGCCAGCAGAATAGTGAACACAGATACGCAGTATTTT. This gives the protein CASRIVNTDTQYF. The chain couples TRBV27 to TRBJ2-3; D is unclear. This CDR3 is 13 amino acids long. CDR1 is MNHEY and CDR2 is SMNVEV in the germline V gene (reference sequence). V was trimmed by 6 bases and J by 2 bases, leaving 9 bases between them.